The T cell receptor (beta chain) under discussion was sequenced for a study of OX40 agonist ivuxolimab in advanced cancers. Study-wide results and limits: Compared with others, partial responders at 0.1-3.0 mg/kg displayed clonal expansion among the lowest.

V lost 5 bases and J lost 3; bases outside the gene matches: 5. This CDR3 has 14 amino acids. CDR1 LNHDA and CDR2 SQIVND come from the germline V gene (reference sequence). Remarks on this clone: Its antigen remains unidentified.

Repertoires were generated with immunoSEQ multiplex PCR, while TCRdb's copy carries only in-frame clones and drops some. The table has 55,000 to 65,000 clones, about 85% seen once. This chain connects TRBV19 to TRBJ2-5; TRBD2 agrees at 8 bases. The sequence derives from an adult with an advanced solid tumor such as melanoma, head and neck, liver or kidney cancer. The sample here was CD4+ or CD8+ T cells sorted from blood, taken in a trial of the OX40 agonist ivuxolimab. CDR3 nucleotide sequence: TGTGCCAGTAGTTCCACTAGCGGCAAAGAGACCCAGTACTTC. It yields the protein CASSSTSGKETQYF.